A selection of T cell receptor beta chains follows, all from one sample in a study of T cell changes during pregnancy in multiple sclerosis. Here immunoSEQ multiplex PCR was the method, and the copy in TCRdb shows in-frame clones only, minus some. This sample yields 95,000 to 110,000 clones, of which around 92% are seen a single time; 0.78% belongs to the top ten. Source: peripheral blood, taken in the third trimester of pregnancy. These receptors were collected from a female donor in good health, enrolled as a control in a pregnancy study. Each CDR3 is given with its conserved first and last residue. The order of the fields is V gene, D gene, J gene, clone size, CDR3 DNA, CDR3 protein. D genes are given only for firm matches. Clone sizes are given selectively: once, few, many, or a class where the clone is expanded.

v_gene: TRBV5-8; d_gene: TRBD1; j_gene: TRBJ2-2; abundance: NA; CDR3nt: TGTGCCAGCAGGGACAGGGGAAAGTCCGGGGAGCTGTTTTTT; CDR3aa: CASRDRGKSGELFF
v_gene: TRBV5-6; d_gene: NA; j_gene: TRBJ1-1; abundance: NA; CDR3nt: TGTGCCAGCAGCTTGTGGGGGGGGGCTGAAGCTTTCTTT; CDR3aa: CASSLWGGAEAFF
v_gene: TRBV5-7; d_gene: TRBD1; j_gene: TRBJ1-2; abundance: NA; CDR3nt: TGTGCCAGCAGCTTCCGATCGGGACAGGGGAAGGGGTATGGCTACACCTTC; CDR3aa: CASSFRSGQGKGYGYTF
v_gene: TRBV5-6; d_gene: NA; j_gene: TRBJ2-2; abundance: NA; CDR3nt: TGTGCCAGCAGCGCGGACACATACACCGGGGAGCTGTTTTTT; CDR3aa: CASSADTYTGELFF
v_gene: TRBV11-3; d_gene: NA; j_gene: TRBJ2-5; abundance: NA; CDR3nt: TGTGCCAGCAGCTTAGTCCAGGTCCAAGAGACCCAGTACTTC; CDR3aa: CASSLVQVQETQYF
v_gene: TRBV7-9; d_gene: NA; j_gene: TRBJ2-5; abundance: NA; CDR3nt: TGTGCCAGCAGCTATCTAGGGGGAGAGACCCAGTACTTC; CDR3aa: CASSYLGGETQYF
v_gene: TRBV9; d_gene: NA; j_gene: TRBJ2-7; abundance: NA; CDR3nt: TGTGCCAGCAGCCAAGGGGGTAACGAGCAGTACTTC; CDR3aa: CASSQGGNEQYF
v_gene: TRBV5-4; d_gene: TRBD2; j_gene: TRBJ2-7; abundance: NA; CDR3nt: TGTGCCAGCAGCACTACCCGGGGGGGGTACGAGCAGTACTTC; CDR3aa: CASSTTRGGYEQYF
v_gene: TRBV7-9; d_gene: TRBD1; j_gene: TRBJ1-2; abundance: NA; CDR3nt: TGTGCCAGCAGCTCCCAGGTGGACAGGGGAGGCTACACCTTC; CDR3aa: CASSSQVDRGGYTF
v_gene: TRBV5-1; d_gene: TRBD1; j_gene: TRBJ1-1; abundance: NA; CDR3nt: TGCGCCAGCAGCCGGGACAGGGGGATTAACACTGAAGCTTTCTTT; CDR3aa: CASSRDRGINTEAFF
v_gene: TRBV7-2; d_gene: NA; j_gene: TRBJ2-3; abundance: NA; CDR3nt: TGTGCCAGCAGCTATCACAGTACAGATACGCAGTATTTT; CDR3aa: CASSYHSTDTQYF
v_gene: TRBV7-7; d_gene: TRBD1; j_gene: TRBJ1-6; abundance: NA; CDR3nt: TGTGCCAGCAGCTGGCAGGACAGGGTCGAAGGGGCCCTCCACTTT; CDR3aa: CASSWQDRVEGALHF
v_gene: TRBV7-2; d_gene: TRBD2; j_gene: TRBJ2-5; abundance: NA; CDR3nt: TGTGCCAGCAGCTTAGGACTAGCGGGGGCCCGTCCCCAGTACTTC; CDR3aa: CASSLGLAGARPQYF
v_gene: TRBV4-3; d_gene: NA; j_gene: TRBJ1-3; abundance: NA; CDR3nt: TGCGCCAGCAGCCAAGATTGGACAACCTTCGGAAACACCATATATTTT; CDR3aa: CASSQDWTTFGNTIYF
v_gene: TRBV27; d_gene: NA; j_gene: TRBJ2-5; abundance: NA; CDR3nt: TGTGCCAGCAGTCCCGGACAGATCCAAGAGACCCAGTACTTC; CDR3aa: CASSPGQIQETQYF
v_gene: TRBV7-2; d_gene: NA; j_gene: TRBJ1-1; abundance: NA; CDR3nt: TGTGCCAGCAGCGCACAACAGGGTTCGGTTACTGAAGCTTTCTTT; CDR3aa: CASSAQQGSVTEAFF
v_gene: TRBV15; d_gene: TRBD1; j_gene: TRBJ1-4; abundance: NA; CDR3nt: TGTGCCACCAGCCAATCAAACAGGGGAGGTGAAAAACTGTTTTTT; CDR3aa: CATSQSNRGGEKLFF
v_gene: TRBV4-3; d_gene: TRBD2; j_gene: TRBJ2-7; abundance: NA; CDR3nt: TGCGCCAGCAGCCAAGTTGGTCCGCGGACTAGCGGGGACCACGAGCAGTACTTC; CDR3aa: CASSQVGPRTSGDHEQYF
v_gene: TRBV30; d_gene: NA; j_gene: TRBJ2-7; abundance: NA; CDR3nt: TGTGCCTGGTCCAGGGGCCGCTCCTACGAGCAGTACTTC; CDR3aa: CAWSRGRSYEQYF
v_gene: TRBV7-2; d_gene: TRBD2; j_gene: TRBJ2-5; abundance: NA; CDR3nt: TGTGCCAGCAGCTCTTTAGCGGGGGCGCCGGTGGAGACCCAGTACTTC; CDR3aa: CASSSLAGAPVETQYF
v_gene: TRBV7-8; d_gene: NA; j_gene: TRBJ2-5; abundance: NA; CDR3nt: TGTGCCAGCAGCCTCCTGACAGGAGCTGGTGAGACCCAGTACTTC; CDR3aa: CASSLLTGAGETQYF
v_gene: TRBV5-1; d_gene: TRBD1; j_gene: TRBJ2-3; abundance: once; CDR3nt: TGCGCCAGCAGTTCGAACAGGGGGCAGTGGCGGGAGACCACAGATACGCAGTATTTT; CDR3aa: CASSSNRGQWRETTDTQYF
v_gene: TRBV15; d_gene: TRBD2; j_gene: TRBJ2-7; abundance: NA; CDR3nt: TGTGCCACCAGCAGAGATCTGGCTAGCGGGTTGTACGAGCAGTACTTC; CDR3aa: CATSRDLASGLYEQYF
v_gene: TRBV11-2; d_gene: TRBD1; j_gene: TRBJ1-2; abundance: NA; CDR3nt: TGTGCCAGCAGCCGAGACAGGGGAACCTATGGCTACACCTTC; CDR3aa: CASSRDRGTYGYTF
v_gene: TRBV4-3; d_gene: TRBD1; j_gene: TRBJ1-3; abundance: NA; CDR3nt: TGCGCCAGCAGCCACGGACAGGGGGCTGGAAACACCATATATTTT; CDR3aa: CASSHGQGAGNTIYF
v_gene: TRBV27; d_gene: TRBD1; j_gene: TRBJ1-3; abundance: NA; CDR3nt: TGTGCCAGCAGTGGCGGGACAGGGGCTGGAAACACCATATATTTT; CDR3aa: CASSGGTGAGNTIYF
v_gene: TRBV19; d_gene: TRBD1; j_gene: TRBJ1-2; abundance: NA; CDR3nt: TGTGCCAGTAGTCCCTTTGGTGGGGACAGGGGGGTCCGCTATGGCTACACCTTC; CDR3aa: CASSPFGGDRGVRYGYTF
v_gene: TRBV5-1; d_gene: NA; j_gene: TRBJ2-1; abundance: once; CDR3nt: TGCGCCAGCAGCTTGGAACGGGGGTCGAATGAGCAGTTCTTC; CDR3aa: CASSLERGSNEQFF
v_gene: TRBV4-3; d_gene: TRBD2; j_gene: TRBJ2-2; abundance: NA; CDR3nt: TGCGCCAGCAGCCAAGGGCGGGGGATCGCGAACACCGGGGAGCTGTTTTTT; CDR3aa: CASSQGRGIANTGELFF
v_gene: TRBV30; d_gene: TRBD1; j_gene: TRBJ2-7; abundance: NA; CDR3nt: TGTGCCTGGAGCGCTCTCGGGACAGGGAACGAGCAGTACTTC; CDR3aa: CAWSALGTGNEQYF
v_gene: TRBV30; d_gene: TRBD1; j_gene: TRBJ2-7; abundance: NA; CDR3nt: TGTGCCTGCTGTGAACCGGGACAGGGGGTTTGGGAGCAGTACTTC; CDR3aa: CACCEPGQGVWEQYF
v_gene: TRBV5-1; d_gene: NA; j_gene: TRBJ1-1; abundance: NA; CDR3nt: TGCGCCAGCAGCCCGCGAGGCAGATTGAACACTGAAGCTTTCTTT; CDR3aa: CASSPRGRLNTEAFF
v_gene: TRBV5-1; d_gene: TRBD1; j_gene: TRBJ2-5; abundance: NA; CDR3nt: TGCGCCAGCAGCTTGCACAGGGGGAGCGAGACCCAGTACTTC; CDR3aa: CASSLHRGSETQYF
v_gene: TRBV5-5; d_gene: NA; j_gene: TRBJ1-1; abundance: NA; CDR3nt: TGTGCCAGCAGCCCCCCGGACAGTCGCTACACTGAAGCTTTCTTT; CDR3aa: CASSPPDSRYTEAFF
v_gene: TRBV18; d_gene: NA; j_gene: TRBJ1-1; abundance: NA; CDR3nt: TGTGCCAGCTCACCGGTGAGGCAGCCAACTAACACTGAAGCTTTCTTT; CDR3aa: CASSPVRQPTNTEAFF
v_gene: TRBV15; d_gene: NA; j_gene: TRBJ1-1; abundance: NA; CDR3nt: TGTGCCACCAGCAGAGGGAGATTCGAGACTGAAGCTTTCTTT; CDR3aa: CATSRGRFETEAFF
v_gene: TRBV11-3; d_gene: NA; j_gene: TRBJ1-2; abundance: few; CDR3nt: TGTGCCAGCAGCTTACCAGGAAACTATGGCTACACCTTC; CDR3aa: CASSLPGNYGYTF
v_gene: TRBV4-1; d_gene: NA; j_gene: TRBJ2-5; abundance: NA; CDR3nt: TGCGCCAGCAGCCAAGACAACAGGGAGACCCAGTACTTC; CDR3aa: CASSQDNRETQYF
v_gene: TRBV10-2; d_gene: TRBD2; j_gene: TRBJ2-5; abundance: once; CDR3nt: TGCGCCAGCAGGGTGGATCGGACTAGTGGGGAGACCCAGTACTTC; CDR3aa: CASRVDRTSGETQYF
v_gene: TRBV15; d_gene: NA; j_gene: TRBJ1-2; abundance: NA; CDR3nt: TGTGCCACCAGCAGAGCAGGGTATGGCTACACCTTC; CDR3aa: CATSRAGYGYTF
v_gene: TRBV5-6; d_gene: TRBD1; j_gene: TRBJ1-2; abundance: NA; CDR3nt: TGTGCCAGCAGCCTGGGGACAGCCCCCGGCGGCTACACCTTC; CDR3aa: CASSLGTAPGGYTF
v_gene: TRBV6-6; d_gene: TRBD1; j_gene: TRBJ2-5; abundance: once; CDR3nt: TGTGCCAGCAGCCGGACAGGGCTGGAGGATGAGCAGTACTTC; CDR3aa: CASSRTGLEDEQYF
v_gene: TRBV11-3; d_gene: TRBD2; j_gene: TRBJ2-5; abundance: NA; CDR3nt: TGTGCCAGCAGCTCACGAACTAGCGGGGGCGGAGAGACCCAGTACTTC; CDR3aa: CASSSRTSGGGETQYF
v_gene: TRBV19; d_gene: TRBD2; j_gene: TRBJ2-5; abundance: NA; CDR3nt: TGTGCCAGTAGTCCATACAAACTAGCGGGGAAGGTGGACCAGTACTTC; CDR3aa: CASSPYKLAGKVDQYF
v_gene: TRBV7-2; d_gene: TRBD1; j_gene: TRBJ1-2; abundance: NA; CDR3nt: TGTGCCAGCAGCCCTAATCAGGGGGCGGAAGGCTACACCTTC; CDR3aa: CASSPNQGAEGYTF
v_gene: TRBV29-1; d_gene: TRBD1; j_gene: TRBJ1-1; abundance: NA; CDR3nt: TGCAGCGGACAGGGTTTACCTTTGGCCTTGAACACTGAAGCTTTCTTT; CDR3aa: CSGQGLPLALNTEAFF
v_gene: TRBV5-8; d_gene: NA; j_gene: TRBJ1-1; abundance: once; CDR3nt: TGTGCCAGCAGCTTGGATCGAGGGGGGGCTCAAGCTTTCTTT; CDR3aa: CASSLDRGGAQAFF
v_gene: TRBV15; d_gene: NA; j_gene: TRBJ2-7; abundance: NA; CDR3nt: TGTGCCACCAGCAGAGATCCTCAGTCCTACGAGCAGTACTTC; CDR3aa: CATSRDPQSYEQYF
v_gene: TRBV11-3; d_gene: TRBD1; j_gene: TRBJ2-1; abundance: once; CDR3nt: TGTGCCAGCAGCTGGGGGACAGGGTCCTACAATGAGCAGTTCTTC; CDR3aa: CASSWGTGSYNEQFF
v_gene: TRBV5-1; d_gene: NA; j_gene: TRBJ1-1; abundance: few; CDR3nt: TGCGCCAGCAGATTAGATGGACAGCCGAACACTGAAGCTTTCTTT; CDR3aa: CASRLDGQPNTEAFF
v_gene: TRBV9; d_gene: TRBD1; j_gene: TRBJ1-2; abundance: NA; CDR3nt: TGTGCCAGCAGCGGGCGACAGGGGGCCTCTAACTATGGCTACACCTTC; CDR3aa: CASSGRQGASNYGYTF
v_gene: TRBV7-2; d_gene: NA; j_gene: TRBJ1-2; abundance: NA; CDR3nt: TGTGCCAGCAGCGCGCGGGACCTCTCCCCTAGGGGCTACACCTTC; CDR3aa: CASSARDLSPRGYTF
v_gene: TRBV19; d_gene: TRBD1; j_gene: TRBJ1-2; abundance: NA; CDR3nt: TGTGCCAGTAGCCCGACAGGGCACGGGGATGGCTACACCTTC; CDR3aa: CASSPTGHGDGYTF
v_gene: TRBV5-6; d_gene: NA; j_gene: TRBJ2-1; abundance: once; CDR3nt: TGTGCCAGCAGGAGGCGCGGGGGCCTGAGCTCCTACAATGAGCAGTTCTTC; CDR3aa: CASRRRGGLSSYNEQFF
v_gene: TRBV27; d_gene: NA; j_gene: TRBJ2-7; abundance: NA; CDR3nt: TGTGCCAGCAGTCCTCAGGGCTACGAGCAGTACTTC; CDR3aa: CASSPQGYEQYF
v_gene: TRBV10-2; d_gene: TRBD1; j_gene: TRBJ1-6; abundance: NA; CDR3nt: TGCGCCAGCAGCGGGACAGCTCTCGAATCACCCCTCCACTTT; CDR3aa: CASSGTALESPLHF
v_gene: TRBV2; d_gene: NA; j_gene: TRBJ1-5; abundance: NA; CDR3nt: TGTGCCAGCAGTGTAGAGGGTATCAATCAGCCCCAGCATTTT; CDR3aa: CASSVEGINQPQHF
v_gene: TRBV7-2; d_gene: TRBD1; j_gene: TRBJ2-4; abundance: NA; CDR3nt: TGTGCCAGCAGCCCAGTCCCGGGACAGGGTAATTTGGCCAAAAACATTCAGTACTTC; CDR3aa: CASSPVPGQGNLAKNIQYF